This TCR beta chain was obtained from a study of Ad26.COV2.S vaccination and SARS-CoV-2 variants. Study-level results: Breadth, reportedly substantial, characterized the spike-specific CD8+ and CD4+ T cell responses after vaccination. Measurement of non-spike TCR breadth gave similar results in vaccine and placebo recipients.

Repertoires were generated with immunoSEQ multiplex PCR, while TCRdb's copy carries only in-frame clones and drops some. Here the sample spans about 460,000 clones, roughly nine tenths being singletons. CDR1 is MNHNY, CDR2 SVGAGI, per germline (reference sequence). The CDR3 runs 15 residues. V lost 8 bases and J lost 1; bases outside the gene matches: 9. Turning to this clone: Its target is unknown.

Treatment described: around 19 received Ad26.COV2.S at low or high dose, single or two shots; 5 received placebo; per-sample allocation not given. The samples date from day 63 after the first vaccine or placebo injection. Boston provided a donor who was an adult aged 18-55 years. The sample was peripheral blood, taken in a trial of Ad26.COV2.S vaccine versus placebo. The receptor was isolated from a person between 18 and 60 years old who received the Ad26.COV2.S COVID-19 vaccine or a placebo. The chain links TRBV6-6 to TRBJ2-7; 9 bases are shared with TRBD1. CDR3 loop: CASALLGTGSYEQYF. CDR3 coding DNA: TGTGCCAGCGCCCTGCTAGGGACAGGGTCCTACGAGCAGTACTTC.